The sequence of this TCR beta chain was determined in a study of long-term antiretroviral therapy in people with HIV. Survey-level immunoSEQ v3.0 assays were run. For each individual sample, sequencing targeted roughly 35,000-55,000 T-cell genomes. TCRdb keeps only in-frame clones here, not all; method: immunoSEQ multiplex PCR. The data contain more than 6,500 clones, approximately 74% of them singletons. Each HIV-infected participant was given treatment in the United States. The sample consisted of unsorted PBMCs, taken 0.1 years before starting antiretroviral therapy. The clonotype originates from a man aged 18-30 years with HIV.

The CDR3 reads CASSQSNPGQVLSNQPQHF. The CDR3 coding sequence is TGCGCCAGCAGTCAATCAAATCCGGGACAAGTTTTAAGCAATCAGCCCCAGCATTTT. V is TRBV23-1 and J is TRBJ1-5; D may be TRBD1 (6 bases). TRBV23-1 is annotated as an ORF whose role is uncertain. V was shortened by 0 bases and J by 1 base, with 19 bases between the two germline ends. The CDR3 extends over 19 amino acids.